This TCR beta chain was documented in a study of shared clonotypes between healthy human individuals. Whole-study findings and limits: The study sampled only blood, and tissue repertoires likely differ. Naive subsets typically showed greater estimated richness than memory subsets.

The CDR3 runs to 18 residues. Donors included only healthy HIV-negative adults lacking recent acute infections or vaccinations. Every one of the donors was a Caucasian adult that lived in Nashville, Tennessee. About this clone itself: Its antigen is currently unknown.

The table came from immunoSEQ multiplex PCR; TCRdb's copy has only in-frame clones and leaves some out. The top ten clones hold approximately 1.8% of a sample with roughly 760,000 clones, about 74% of them seen once. The clonotype was recovered from a woman younger than 45 in good health. The V gene is TRBV21-1, the J gene TRBJ2-1; the D call in the table, TRBD2, was not verified against the DNA. TRBV21-1 is noted as a pseudogene. Source material: memory CD4+ T cells sorted from blood. Subset: CD45RA-negative fraction. The CDR3 region has the DNA TGTGCCAGCAGCAAAGGGGAGGCTAGCGGGAGGGAATTCAATGAGCAGTTCTTC. Protein product: CASSKGEASGREFNEQFF.